This TCR beta chain comes out of a study of T cell responses to AZD1222 COVID-19 vaccine. Overall study results and limits: The sample set comprised mostly white British donors with more females, and clonal diversity was possibly underestimated.

The germline gives CDR1 MNHEY, CDR2 SVGAGI. The CDR3 contains 14 residues. J gave up 4 bases and V 7 bases, and 4 bases lay outside the gene matches. Sequencing was performed with immunoSEQ multiplex PCR; in TCRdb, only in-frame clones are kept and a portion is missing. The sample shows 150,000 to 200,000 clones, just over 85% of them seen only once. For this clone: Its antigen is unknown. This sample includes further DNA sequences coding for the same CDR3.

The input for sequencing was peripheral blood, taken on day 0 of AZD1222 vaccination. The chain employs TRBV6-5 and TRBJ2-1, with 10 positions matching TRBD1. This receptor was taken from an adult in good health. CDR3 protein: CASNRDRGYNEQFF. In DNA form, the CDR3 reads TGTGCCAGCAACCGGGACAGGGGTTACAATGAGCAGTTCTTC.